This T cell receptor beta chain was sequenced in a study of vaccination and CD4 T cells after COVID-19. Trimming took 8 bases from V and 3 from J, leaving 19 bases between them. Germline loops: CDR1 MNHNS, CDR2 SASEGT. The CDR3 length is 15 residues. This clonotype has only a few counts. No antigen is known for it. General study findings and limits: Convalescent patients' clones that were vaccine-specific were spike mono-reactive in 304 of 307 cases.

The Oncomine TCR Beta short-read assay was what sequenced the DNA obtained from cultured CD4+ T cells. MiXCR was run by TCRdb on the PCR reads, yielding one entry per CDR3 protein. Of under 4,500 distinct CDR3 sequences detected, roughly 20% appear once; the ten largest clones hold approximately 18%. The treatment: 10-day PBMC culture with coronavirus spike peptide pools or control peptides (ViraFEST assay). The chain carries TRBV6-1 and TRBJ1-2; a possible D gene is TRBD1 (5 bases). The receptor comes from a human donor who had recovered from COVID-19. Sequences were obtained from CD4+ T cells from blood, cultured in vitro. CDR3 in DNA: TGTGCCAGCTGTCGGGGACCTAGTGGAGACTATGGCTACACCTTC. Encoded protein: CASCRGPSGDYGYTF.